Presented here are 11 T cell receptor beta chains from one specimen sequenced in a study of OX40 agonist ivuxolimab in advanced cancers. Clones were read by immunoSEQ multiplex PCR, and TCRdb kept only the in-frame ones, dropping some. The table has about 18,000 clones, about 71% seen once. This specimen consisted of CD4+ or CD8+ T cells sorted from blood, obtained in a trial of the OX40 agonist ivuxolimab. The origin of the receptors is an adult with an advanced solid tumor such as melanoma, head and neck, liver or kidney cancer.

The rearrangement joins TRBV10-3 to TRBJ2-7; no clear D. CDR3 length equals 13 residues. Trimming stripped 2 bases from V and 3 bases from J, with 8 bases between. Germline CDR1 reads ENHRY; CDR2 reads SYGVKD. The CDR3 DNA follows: TGTGCCATCAGTGAGAACGGTGACTACGAGCAGTACTTC. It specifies CAISENGDYEQYF.

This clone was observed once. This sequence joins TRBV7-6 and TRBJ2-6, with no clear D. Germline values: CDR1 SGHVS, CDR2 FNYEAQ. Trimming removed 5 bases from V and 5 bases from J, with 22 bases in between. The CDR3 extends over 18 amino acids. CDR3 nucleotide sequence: TGTGCCAGCAGCCGGTCTATGATCTCACAAAGTCGGGCCAACGTCCTGACTTTC. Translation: CASSRSMISQSRANVLTF.

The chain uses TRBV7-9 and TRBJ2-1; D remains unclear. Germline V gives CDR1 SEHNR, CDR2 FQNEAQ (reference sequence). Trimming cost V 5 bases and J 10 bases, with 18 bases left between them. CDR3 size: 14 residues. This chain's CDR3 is CASSPPGSFPEQFF. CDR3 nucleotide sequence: TGTGCCAGCAGCCCACCCGGTAGCTTCCCCGAGCAGTTCTTC.

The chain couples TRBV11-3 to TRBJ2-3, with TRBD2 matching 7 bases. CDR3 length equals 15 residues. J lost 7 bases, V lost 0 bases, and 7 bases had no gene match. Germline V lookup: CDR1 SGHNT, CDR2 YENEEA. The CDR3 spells CASSLDGGRLNTQYF. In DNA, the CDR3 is TGTGCCAGCAGCTTAGATGGCGGGAGATTGAATACGCAGTATTTT.

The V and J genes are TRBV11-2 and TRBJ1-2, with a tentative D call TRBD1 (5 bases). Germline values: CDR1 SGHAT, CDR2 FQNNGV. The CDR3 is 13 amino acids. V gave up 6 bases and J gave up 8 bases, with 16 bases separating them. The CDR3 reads CASRFNRGEGYTF. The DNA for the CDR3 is TGTGCCAGCAGATTTAACCGGGGGGAAGGCTACACCTTC.

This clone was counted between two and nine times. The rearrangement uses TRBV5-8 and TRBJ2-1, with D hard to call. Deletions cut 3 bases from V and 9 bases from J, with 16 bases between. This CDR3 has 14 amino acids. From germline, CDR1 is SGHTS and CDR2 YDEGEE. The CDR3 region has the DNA TGTGCCAGCAGCTCCGGGTCCGCCCTGTCTGAGCAGTTCTTC. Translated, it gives CASSSGSALSEQFF.

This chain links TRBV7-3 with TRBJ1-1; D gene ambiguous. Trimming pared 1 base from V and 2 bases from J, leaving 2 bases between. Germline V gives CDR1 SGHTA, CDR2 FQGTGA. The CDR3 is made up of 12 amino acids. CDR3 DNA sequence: TGTGCCAGCAGCTTAATTAACACTGAAGCTTTCTTT. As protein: CASSLINTEAFF.

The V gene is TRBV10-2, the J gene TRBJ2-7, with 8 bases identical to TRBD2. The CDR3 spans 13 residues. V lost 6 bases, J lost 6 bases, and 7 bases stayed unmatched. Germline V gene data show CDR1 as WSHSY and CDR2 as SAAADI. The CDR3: CASRPGLDFEQYF. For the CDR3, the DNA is TGCGCCAGCAGGCCGGGACTAGATTTCGAGCAGTACTTC.

This CDR3 is CASSLETDRGRRDTQYF. For the CDR3, the DNA is TGTGCCAGCAGCTTAGAAACGGACAGGGGGCGTAGAGATACGCAGTATTTT. The chain joins TRBV11-2 to TRBJ2-3; 11 bases line up with TRBD1. CDR3 length: 17 residues. V lost 0 bases, J lost 5 bases, and 7 bases stayed unmatched. CDR1 is SGHAT and CDR2 is FQNNGV in the germline V gene.

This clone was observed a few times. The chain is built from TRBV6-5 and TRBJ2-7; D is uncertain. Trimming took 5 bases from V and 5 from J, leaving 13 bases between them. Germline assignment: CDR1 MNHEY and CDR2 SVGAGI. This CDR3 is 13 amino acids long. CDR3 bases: TGTGCCAGCAGTGAAGCGCTCCCCAACGAGCAGTACTTC. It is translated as CASSEALPNEQYF.

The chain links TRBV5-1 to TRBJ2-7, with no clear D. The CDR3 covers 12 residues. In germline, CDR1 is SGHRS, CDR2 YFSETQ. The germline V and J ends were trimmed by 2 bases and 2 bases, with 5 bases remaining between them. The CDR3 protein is CASSFDPYEQYF. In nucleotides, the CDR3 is TGCGCCAGCAGCTTTGACCCCTACGAGCAGTACTTC.